These T cell receptor delta chains were read from a single sample in a study of Vδ1+ human thymocytes. TCRdb fed the multiplex PCR reads into CATT to redo clone calling. Of about 54,000 delta-chain clones in the sample, about 16% are singletons; the top ten hold roughly 0.5%. Sequencing was carried out using Vdelta1+ gamma-delta thymocytes from the thymus. The receptor source for this set is a boy in the first two years of life who had congenital heart surgery. Both conserved end residues are part of each CDR3. Each record gives: clone size, D gene, J gene, CDR3 length, V gene, CDR3 DNA, CDR3 protein. D genes are given only for firm matches. Clone size is given for some rows only: seen once, a few or many times, or a class if the clone is expanded.

clone size: .
D gene: .
J gene: TRDJ1
CDR3 length: 18
V gene: TRDV1
CDR3 DNA: TGTGCTCTTGGGGATCGGTCGGGGGGACTGGGAGTAACCGATAAACTCATCTTT
CDR3 protein: CALGDRSGGLGVTDKLIF

clone size: .
D gene: .
J gene: TRDJ1
CDR3 length: 20
V gene: TRDV1
CDR3 DNA: TGTGCTCTTGGGGCCCAATCCCCCTCGGCCTACGGATCTGCCCTCGACAAACTCATCTTT
CDR3 protein: CALGAQSPSAYGSALDKLIF

clone size: few
D gene: TRDD3
J gene: TRDJ1
CDR3 length: 22
V gene: TRDV1
CDR3 DNA: TGTGCTCTTGGGGAACAAGAACCCTACGCGGAGGTATCTGGGGGTTTCACCGATAAACTCATCTTT
CDR3 protein: CALGEQEPYAEVSGGFTDKLIF

clone size: few
D gene: .
J gene: TRDJ2
CDR3 length: 20
V gene: TRDV1
CDR3 DNA: TGTGCTCTTGGGGAACGGGTTATCTCAACTGCCCCCTCCTCGACAGCACAACTCTTCTTT
CDR3 protein: CALGERVISTAPSSTAQLFF

clone size: once
D gene: TRDD3
J gene: TRDJ1
CDR3 length: 20
V gene: TRDV1
CDR3 DNA: TGTGCTCTTGGGGAACGCGGCTTCCGGGGAGTGGGGGATACAACCGATAAACTCATCTTT
CDR3 protein: CALGERGFRGVGDTTDKLIF

clone size: .
D gene: .
J gene: TRDJ1
CDR3 length: 23
V gene: TRAV29/DV5
CDR3 DNA: .
CDR3 protein: CSVLLCSKRSNVDGGNKTDKLIF

clone size: .
D gene: .
J gene: TRDJ1
CDR3 length: 19
V gene: TRDV1
CDR3 DNA: TGTGCTCTTGGGGAACCCCTCCTACGACTGGGGATGTACACCGATAAACTCATCTTT
CDR3 protein: CALGEPLLRLGMYTDKLIF

clone size: .
D gene: TRDD3
J gene: TRDJ1
CDR3 length: 20
V gene: TRDV2
CDR3 DNA: TGTGCCTGTGACCCTGATTTCTGGGGGATACGGAACCACACGACCGATAAACTCATCTTT
CDR3 protein: CACDPDFWGIRNHTTDKLIF

clone size: .
D gene: .
J gene: TRDJ2
CDR3 length: 19
V gene: TRDV1
CDR3 DNA: TGTGCTCTTGGCTCGGCGGTACTGGGCCCCACGGGTTTGACAGCACAACTCTTCTTT
CDR3 protein: CALGSAVLGPTGLTAQLFF

clone size: .
D gene: .
J gene: TRDJ1
CDR3 length: 18
V gene: TRDV1
CDR3 DNA: TGTGCTCTTGGGTCGAAAGGGGTCCTAATCCGATACACCGATAAACTCATCTTT
CDR3 protein: CALGSKGVLIRYTDKLIF

clone size: few
D gene: .
J gene: TRDJ1
CDR3 length: 21
V gene: TRDV1
CDR3 DNA: TGTGCTCTTGGGGAACCCCCGTTCCTACGTGGGATACGCATGTACACCGATAAACTCATCTTT
CDR3 protein: CALGEPPFLRGIRMYTDKLIF

clone size: .
D gene: TRDD3
J gene: TRDJ1
CDR3 length: 22
V gene: TRDV1
CDR3 DNA: TGTGCTCTTGGGCCTTCATTAACGGGGTACTGGGGGATACGCGTATCCGCCGATAAACTCATCTTT
CDR3 protein: CALGPSLTGYWGIRVSADKLIF

clone size: few
D gene: .
J gene: TRDJ1
CDR3 length: 16
V gene: TRDV1
CDR3 DNA: TGTGCTCTTGGGCCGCTCCCTCCCTGGCGCACCGATAAACTCATCTTT
CDR3 protein: CALGPLPPWRTDKLIF

clone size: .
D gene: .
J gene: TRDJ1
CDR3 length: 17
V gene: TRDV1
CDR3 DNA: TGTGCTCTTGGGGAGTTAAAGTCAGGATTGTACACCGATAAACTCATCTTT
CDR3 protein: CALGELKSGLYTDKLIF

clone size: few
D gene: TRDD3
J gene: TRDJ1
CDR3 length: 24
V gene: TRDV1
CDR3 DNA: TGTGCTCTTGGGCCTGTTCCTAGACTACTCAACTGGGGGATACGTAGCCTAAGGGACGATAAACTCATCTTT
CDR3 protein: CALGPVPRLLNWGIRSLRDDKLIF

clone size: few
D gene: .
J gene: TRDJ1
CDR3 length: 19
V gene: TRDV1
CDR3 DNA: TGTGCTCTTGGGGAACAAGGGTTACGTTCTGGGGATTACACCGATAAACTCATCTTT
CDR3 protein: CALGEQGLRSGDYTDKLIF

clone size: .
D gene: .
J gene: TRDJ1
CDR3 length: 18
V gene: TRDV1
CDR3 DNA: TGTGCTCTTGGGGAACTCGAGGGATTGGGGTTTCACACCGATAAACTCATCTTT
CDR3 protein: CALGELEGLGFHTDKLIF

clone size: .
D gene: .
J gene: TRDJ1
CDR3 length: 17
V gene: TRDV1
CDR3 DNA: TGTGCTCTTGGGGAACGTTCTTCCTGCCTGCCAACCGATAAACTCATCTTT
CDR3 protein: CALGERSSCLPTDKLIF

clone size: .
D gene: TRDD3
J gene: TRDJ1
CDR3 length: 27
V gene: TRDV1
CDR3 DNA: TGTGCTCTTGGGGACAGGGTCCCCACAGGCCTTCCTACAGCCTGTACTGGGGGATACGCGGACACCGATAAACTCATCTTT
CDR3 protein: CALGDRVPTGLPTACTGGYADTDKLIF

clone size: .
D gene: .
J gene: TRDJ1
CDR3 length: 19
V gene: TRDV1
CDR3 DNA: TGTGCTCTTGGGGAACTTATTCCTACGGGATACAGGTACACCGATAAACTCATCTTT
CDR3 protein: CALGELIPTGYRYTDKLIF

clone size: .
D gene: .
J gene: TRDJ2
CDR3 length: 18
V gene: TRDV1
CDR3 DNA: TGTGCTCTTGGGTCCCTCGGGCGCTGGGGATCCAAGACAGCACAACTCTTCTTT
CDR3 protein: CALGSLGRWGSKTAQLFF

clone size: .
D gene: .
J gene: TRDJ1
CDR3 length: 21
V gene: TRDV1
CDR3 DNA: TGTGCTCTTGGGGACCTTCCTACGGAGGTACTGGGGGATGTCAACACCGATAAACTCATCTTT
CDR3 protein: CALGDLPTEVLGDVNTDKLIF

clone size: .
D gene: .
J gene: TRDJ1
CDR3 length: 17
V gene: TRDV1
CDR3 DNA: TGTGCTCTTGGGGTTTCCCTTTCCTATATCTCCTTCGATAAACTCATCTTT
CDR3 protein: CALGVSLSYISFDKLIF

clone size: medium-sized
D gene: TRDD3
J gene: TRDJ1
CDR3 length: 14
V gene: TRDV2
CDR3 DNA: TGTGCCTGTCTTGGGGGATACCAGACAGGTATACTCATCTTT
CDR3 protein: CACLGGYQTGILIF

clone size: few
D gene: .
J gene: TRDJ1
CDR3 length: 18
V gene: TRDV1
CDR3 DNA: TGTGCTCTTGGGGAACTAGCCTTCTCCTGGGGAATCACCGATAAACTCATCTTT
CDR3 protein: CALGELAFSWGITDKLIF

clone size: few
D gene: TRDD3
J gene: TRDJ1
CDR3 length: 20
V gene: TRDV1
CDR3 DNA: TGTGCTCTTGGGGAGCTAATTCCTCCCCGTACTGGGGGATACGCCGATAAACTCATCTTT
CDR3 protein: CALGELIPPRTGGYADKLIF

clone size: few
D gene: TRDD3
J gene: TRDJ1
CDR3 length: 19
V gene: TRDV1
CDR3 DNA: TGTGCTCTTGGGGAACTGACGACCTACTGGGGATATGTCACCGATAAACTCATCTTT
CDR3 protein: CALGELTTYWGYVTDKLIF

clone size: few
D gene: TRDD3
J gene: TRDJ1
CDR3 length: 17
V gene: TRDV1
CDR3 DNA: TGTGCTCTTGGGGAACTCACGAGGGATACGCTAGTCGATAAACTCATCTTT
CDR3 protein: CALGELTRDTLVDKLIF

clone size: .
D gene: TRDD2
J gene: TRDJ1
CDR3 length: 21
V gene: TRDV1
CDR3 DNA: TGTGCTCTTGGGGAACTAAGCGCCTTCCTACCCGGGGTAACGGACACCGATAAACTCATCTTT
CDR3 protein: CALGELSAFLPGVTDTDKLIF

clone size: .
D gene: TRDD3
J gene: TRDJ1
CDR3 length: 19
V gene: TRDV1
CDR3 DNA: TGTGCTCTTGGACCGTTTGTACGGACTGGGGGATACGGCACCGATAAACTCATCTTT
CDR3 protein: CALGPFVRTGGYGTDKLIF

clone size: .
D gene: TRDD3
J gene: TRDJ1
CDR3 length: 20
V gene: TRDV2
CDR3 DNA: TGTGCCTTTACGCCTTCCGACTTTTTGGGGGATACGCGGCGAACCGATAAACTCATCTTT
CDR3 protein: CAFTPSDFLGDTRRTDKLIF

clone size: few
D gene: .
J gene: TRDJ2
CDR3 length: 19
V gene: TRDV1
CDR3 DNA: TGTGCTCTTGGGGAAAATATCGGACCGGGTCACTGCTTGACAGCACAACTCTTCTTT
CDR3 protein: CALGENIGPGHCLTAQLFF

clone size: few
D gene: .
J gene: TRDJ1
CDR3 length: 13
V gene: TRDV1
CDR3 DNA: TGTGCTCTTGGGGCCATTCGATACGCTGGTCTCATCTTT
CDR3 protein: CALGAIRYAGLIF

clone size: few
D gene: TRDD3
J gene: TRDJ1
CDR3 length: 14
V gene: TRDV1
CDR3 DNA: TGTGCTCTTGGGGAACGGGGGATACTCGATAAACTCATCTTT
CDR3 protein: CALGERGILDKLIF

clone size: .
D gene: TRDD3
J gene: TRDJ1
CDR3 length: 21
V gene: TRDV1
CDR3 DNA: TGTGCTCTTGGGGAACTATCGCTTCTTGGGGGATACGCCGTACGGACCGATAAACTCATCTTT
CDR3 protein: CALGELSLLGGYAVRTDKLIF

clone size: few
D gene: TRDD3
J gene: TRDJ1
CDR3 length: 18
V gene: TRDV1
CDR3 DNA: TGTGCTCTTGGGGAAGTTCTACGGCTGGGGGATATGTCCGATAAACTCATCTTT
CDR3 protein: CALGEVLRLGDMSDKLIF

clone size: .
D gene: TRDD3
J gene: TRDJ1
CDR3 length: 22
V gene: TRDV1
CDR3 DNA: TGTGCTCTTGGATTCCTACACCTTTTCAACTGGGGGACTCAAACCAACACCGATAAACTCATCTTT
CDR3 protein: CALGFLHLFNWGTQTNTDKLIF

clone size: few
D gene: TRDD3
J gene: TRDJ1
CDR3 length: 17
V gene: TRDV1
CDR3 DNA: TGTGCTCTTGGACTACGTTTTGGGGGATACAGGGCCGATAAACTCATCTTT
CDR3 protein: CALGLRFGGYRADKLIF

clone size: .
D gene: .
J gene: TRDJ1
CDR3 length: 20
V gene: TRDV1
CDR3 DNA: TGTGCTCTTGGGGAACCCATCCTCTTCCTACGTGGGATACGCACCGATAAACTCATCTTT
CDR3 protein: CALGEPILFLRGIRTDKLIF

clone size: .
D gene: TRDD3
J gene: TRDJ1
CDR3 length: 16
V gene: TRDV1
CDR3 DNA: TGTGCTCTTGGGGAACAGGGGATACGCTACACCGATAAACTCATCTTT
CDR3 protein: CALGEQGIRYTDKLIF

clone size: few
D gene: TRDD3
J gene: TRDJ1
CDR3 length: 19
V gene: TRDV1
CDR3 DNA: TGTGCTCTTGGGGAACCGAACGTACTGGGGGACCCGTACACCGATAAACTCATCTTT
CDR3 protein: CALGEPNVLGDPYTDKLIF

clone size: few
D gene: TRDD3
J gene: TRDJ4
CDR3 length: 22
V gene: TRDV1
CDR3 DNA: TGTGCTCTTGGGGTTGTCCCCGCCTTCCCCAACGTACTGGGGGATACGGCCAGACCCCTGATCTTT
CDR3 protein: CALGVVPAFPNVLGDTARPLIF

clone size: few
D gene: .
J gene: TRDJ1
CDR3 length: 19
V gene: TRDV1
CDR3 DNA: TGTGCTCTTGGGGTTATTCCCTCGTACTGGGTACCTTACACCGATAAACTCATCTTT
CDR3 protein: CALGVIPSYWVPYTDKLIF

clone size: .
D gene: .
J gene: TRDJ1
CDR3 length: 20
V gene: TRDV1
CDR3 DNA: TGTGCTCTTGGGGAACTCAGGACCCGCCCGGCCAGATTGTACACCGATAAACTCATCTTT
CDR3 protein: CALGELRTRPARLYTDKLIF

clone size: .
D gene: .
J gene: TRDJ1
CDR3 length: 15
V gene: TRDV1
CDR3 DNA: TGTGCTCTTGGATCCAGAGGGGTGTATGCAGACAAACTCATCTTT
CDR3 protein: CALGSRGVYADKLIF

clone size: .
D gene: TRDD3
J gene: TRDJ1
CDR3 length: 19
V gene: TRDV1
CDR3 DNA: TGTGCTCTTGGGGAAATCCCCTCTGGGGGATACGCGTACACCGATAAACTCATCTTT
CDR3 protein: CALGEIPSGGYAYTDKLIF

clone size: once
D gene: TRDD3
J gene: TRDJ1
CDR3 length: 23
V gene: TRDV1
CDR3 DNA: TGTGCTCTTGGGGCAGCCCCCACCTTGCTAACTGGGGGATATGGGGCGGGCACCGATAAACTCATCTTT
CDR3 protein: CALGAAPTLLTGGYGAGTDKLIF

clone size: few
D gene: .
J gene: TRDJ1
CDR3 length: 11
V gene: TRDV1
CDR3 DNA: TGTGCTCTTTCGTTTATGGATAAACTCATCTTT
CDR3 protein: CALSFMDKLIF

clone size: .
D gene: TRDD3
J gene: TRDJ1
CDR3 length: 27
V gene: TRDV1
CDR3 DNA: TGTGCTCTTGGGGAAAGGAGGAACCCCCCTTCCTCCCCTTCGAGCTGGGGGATACGGGAGTACACCGATAAACTCATCTTT
CDR3 protein: CALGERRNPPSSPSSWGIREYTDKLIF

clone size: .
D gene: .
J gene: TRDJ1
CDR3 length: 16
V gene: TRDV1
CDR3 DNA: TGTGCTCTTGGGGAGGGCCTTCCCAGGCCCAACGATAAACTCATCTTT
CDR3 protein: CALGEGLPRPNDKLIF